Below are 23 T cell receptor beta chains sequenced from a single sample in a study of cytomegalovirus exposure and HLA in healthy donors (dated by TCRdb to 2015 to 2018). Libraries came from the immunoSEQ multiplex PCR assay. The multiplex PCR relied on a mix of 60 forward primers for TCR Vbeta segments and 13 reverse primers for TCR Jbeta segments. In its TCRdb copy, this immuneACCESS table keeps in-frame sequences only and misses some clones. Where compared with another copy, unresolved V genes explain less than half of these, and the others have no known cause. Across this sample there are approximately 150,000 clones, with about 83% seen only once. The ten largest clones represent around 4.8% of the sample. Sequencing used PBMCs. Source of these receptors: a girl aged 5-17 years in good health and CMV-seropositive.

The chain has TRBV7-3 and TRBJ1-1, with a weak D call TRBD1 (5 bases). Germline values: CDR1 SGHTA, CDR2 FQGTGA. The CDR3 totals 17 residues. The ends were cut back, 5 bases at V and 5 bases at J, with 24 bases in the middle. CDR3 coding DNA: TGTGCCAGCAGCCGCGTTGGGGGTACGGGGGGGGGAACTGAAGCTTTCTTT. Its translation: CASSRVGGTGGGTEAFF.

This clone was seen more than once but under ten times. V usage is TRBV4-1 and J usage is TRBJ1-2; D gene uncertain. There are 12 residues in the CDR3. Germline V lookup: CDR1 MGHRA, CDR2 YSYEKL. V was trimmed by 4 bases and J by 7 bases, leaving 10 bases between them. CDR3 loop: CASSLTGSGYTF. CDR3 sequence (DNA): TGCGCCAGCAGCCTGACGGGTAGTGGCTACACCTTC.

This clone turned up a few times. This chain connects TRBV9 to TRBJ2-3; 7 bases are shared with TRBD2. The trim removed 0 bases at V and 6 bases at J, leaving 10 bases unmatched. The CDR3 runs to 16 residues. Germline V gives CDR1 SGDLS, CDR2 YYNGEE. In nucleotides, the CDR3 is TGTGCCAGCAGCGTAGCTATGGGGAGGGGTGAGGATACGCAGTATTTT. Translation gives CASSVAMGRGEDTQYF. Filled out from reference TRBV9 and TRBJ2-3, the complete variable domain reads DSGVTQTPKHLITATGQRVTLRCSPRSGDLSVYWYQQSLDQGLQFLIQYYNGEERAKGNILERFSAQQFPDLHSELNLSSLELGDSALYFCASSVAMGRGEDTQYFGPGTRLTVL.

As for this clone: At one of its ends the junction is not consistent with the germline gene, which may arise from a read error. The chain combines TRBV7-9 with TRBJ2-1, with D tentatively TRBD1 (6 bases). The germline CDR1 and CDR2 sequences are SEHNR and FQNEAQ (reference sequence). CDR3 length equals 14 residues. CDR3: CSSSSTGLYNEQFF. CDR3 nucleotide sequence: TGTTCCAGCAGTTCTACAGGGTTGTACAATGAGCAGTTCTTC.

This clone was seen just once. The CDR3 reads CASSPDSSGNTIYF. Written as DNA, the CDR3 is TGTGCCAGCTCACCAGACAGCTCTGGAAACACCATATATTTT. This chain links TRBV18 with TRBJ1-3, with D perhaps matching TRBD1 (5 bases). Germline values: CDR1 KGHSH, CDR2 LQKENI. V was trimmed by 2 bases and J by 0 bases, leaving 5 bases between them. This CDR3 spans 14 amino acids. Together with reference TRBV18 and TRBJ1-3, the CDR3 gives the full variable domain: NAGVMQNPRHLVRRRGQEARLRCSPMKGHSHVYWYRQLPEEGLKFMVYLQKENIIDESGMPKERFSAEFPKEGPSILRIQQVVRGDSAAYFCASSPDSSGNTIYFGEGSWLTVV.

This clone was found once. The genes are TRBV9 and TRBJ2-3; 7 nucleotides match TRBD1. CDR1 SGDLS and CDR2 YYNGEE come from the germline V gene. The length of the CDR3 is 16 residues. V lost 0 bases, J lost 4 bases, and 8 bases stayed unmatched. The CDR3 DNA follows: TGTGCCAGCAGCGTAGATGAGGGGGCGCCCTCAGATACGCAGTATTTT. Translating it yields CASSVDEGAPSDTQYF.

The genes are TRBV28 and TRBJ1-2, with TRBD1 as a possible D gene (5 bases). Germline V lookup: CDR1 MDHEN, CDR2 SYDVKM. The CDR3 has 14 amino acids. V lost 3 bases, J lost 7 bases, and 15 bases lay in between. This CDR3 is CASSLGDYQIGYTF. The CDR3 coding sequence is TGTGCCAGCAGTTTGGGGGACTACCAGATTGGCTACACCTTC.

CDR3 nucleotides: TGCGCCAGCAGCAGACAAACAGGGGGCACCGGGGAGCTGTTTTTT. Translated: CASSRQTGGTGELFF. The chain is built from TRBV5-1 and TRBJ2-2, with TRBD1 matching 8 bases. V shed 4 bases and J 4 bases; nucleotides not matched to a gene: 6. This CDR3 region has 15 residues. Germline CDR1 and CDR2: SGHRS and YFSETQ.

This clone came up once. This chain connects TRBV7-3 to TRBJ2-3; 12 nucleotides agree with TRBD2. The CDR3 length is 15 residues. Germline trimming cut 4 bases from V and 4 bases from J; bases unmatched to any gene: 3. CDR1 and CDR2 from the germline V gene are SGHTA and FQGTGA. CDR3 nucleotides: TGTGCCAGCAGCTCTAGCGGGGGGGCTTCAGATACGCAGTATTTT. Translated: CASSSSGGASDTQYF. The variable domain in full, with the rest retrieved from reference TRBV7-3 and TRBJ2-3, is GAGVSQTPSNKVTEKGKYVELRCDPISGHTALYWYRQSLGQGPEFLIYFQGTGAADDSGLPNDRFFAVRPEGSVSTLKIQRTERGDSAVYLCASSSSGGASDTQYFGPGTRLTVL.

This sequence joins TRBV7-2 and TRBJ2-5, with 10 bases that match TRBD2. The germline CDR1 and CDR2 sequences are SGHTA and FQGNSA. The CDR3 sequence is 14 residues long. V was pared by 5 bases and J by 4 bases, with 4 bases of the junction left unmatched. CDR3 nucleotide sequence: TGTGCCAGCAGCCCAGCGGGGGGGCGAGAGACCCAGTACTTC. Translated, it gives CASSPAGGRETQYF.

V usage is TRBV6-1 and J usage is TRBJ2-2; 8 bases fit TRBD2. The V segment lost 6 bases and the J segment 6 bases; nucleotides outside the gene matches: 9. This CDR3 spans 15 amino acids. CDR1 MNHNS and CDR2 SASEGT come from the germline V gene. DNA of the CDR3: TGTGCCAGCAGGCGGACGGGGGGGGACGCCGGGGAGCTGTTTTTT. Its protein is CASRRTGGDAGELFF.

This chain links TRBV5-1 with TRBJ2-7; D possibly corresponds to TRBD1 (5 bases). Germline V gene data show CDR1 as SGHRS and CDR2 as YFSETQ. V was cut by 1 base and J by 2 bases, with 10 bases left in between. The CDR3 length is 14 residues. CDR3 DNA sequence: TGCGCCAGCAGCTTGATGACAGAAACCTACGAGCAGTACTTC. Encoded protein: CASSLMTETYEQYF.

The CDR3 protein is CASSQSQGGGNTIYF. Written as DNA, the CDR3 is TGCGCCAGCAGCCAATCGCAGGGAGGTGGAAACACCATATATTTT. V is TRBV4-1 and J is TRBJ1-3; tentatively, D is TRBD1 (5 bases). The CDR3 loop spans 15 amino acids. The germline V gene has CDR1 MGHRA and CDR2 YSYEKL. Trimming cost V 2 bases and J 3 bases, with 11 bases left between them.

The chain couples TRBV13 to TRBJ2-2; 8 bases align to TRBD1. The CDR3 has 18 residues. Germline V gene data show CDR1 as PRHDT and CDR2 as FYEKMQ (reference sequence). V lost 3 bases, J lost 4 bases, and 13 bases stayed unmatched. Written as DNA, the CDR3 is TGTGCCAGCAGCTTCAGATGGACAGGGAAAGGGGTCACCGGGGAGCTGTTTTTT. Translating gives CASSFRWTGKGVTGELFF.

The CDR3 DNA follows: TGCGCCAGCAGCCAAAACAGGGGGTCGGACACTGAAGCTTTCTTT. As protein: CASSQNRGSDTEAFF. The chain is built from TRBV4-1 and TRBJ1-1; TRBD1 matches 8 bases. The germline V gene encodes CDR1 MGHRA and CDR2 YSYEKL. The CDR3 has 15 amino acids. Germline trimming cut 2 bases from V and 3 bases from J; bases unmatched to any gene: 5.

This sequence joins TRBV29-1 and TRBJ1-1, with TRBD1 as a possible D gene (5 bases). The CDR3 has 14 residues. V lost 2 bases, J lost 0 bases, and 10 bases lay in between. The germline V gene encodes CDR1 SQVTM and CDR2 ANQGSEA. This chain's CDR3 is CSVEFGGMNTEAFF. DNA of the CDR3: TGCAGCGTTGAATTCGGGGGTATGAACACTGAAGCTTTCTTT.

The chain uses TRBV27 and TRBJ1-2, with TRBD1 identical over 10 bases. The CDR3 spans 16 residues. Germline lookup yields CDR1 MNHEY and CDR2 SMNVEV (reference sequence). V lost 5 bases, J lost 1 base, and 7 bases stayed unmatched. The CDR3 DNA is TGTGCCAGCAGTCTAACGGGGACAGGGGTTAACTATGGCTACACCTTC. Its protein product is CASSLTGTGVNYGYTF.

The genes are TRBV30 and TRBJ1-2, with D hard to call. V was pared by 4 bases and J by 3 bases, with 6 bases between. Germline values: CDR1 GTSNPN, CDR2 SVGIG (reference sequence). CDR3 length equals 11 residues. The CDR3 loop is CAWKQHYGYTF. The CDR3 region has the DNA TGTGCCTGGAAACAGCACTATGGCTACACCTTC.

The V call is TRBV7-9, the J call TRBJ2-1; 8 nucleotides align to TRBD2. With 4 bases clipped from V and 9 bases from J, the junction kept 8 bases outside the gene matches. The CDR3 has 14 residues. CDR1 SEHNR and CDR2 FQNEAQ come from the germline V gene (reference sequence). CDR3 sequence: CASSSGGRDIEQFF. The CDR3 DNA reads TGTGCCAGCAGCTCGGGGGGGAGGGACATTGAGCAGTTCTTC.

The chain couples TRBV19 to TRBJ1-1; the D is unclear. Trimming left V 5 bases short and J 11 bases short, with 15 bases between. Germline values: CDR1 LNHDA, CDR2 SQIVND (reference sequence). The CDR3 consists of 12 residues. The CDR3 sequence: CASSEDPQRAFF. As DNA, the CDR3 is TGTGCCAGTAGTGAAGACCCCCAGCGGGCTTTCTTT.

The chain uses TRBV6-5 and TRBJ2-1; no firm D call. The V gene lost 2 bases and the J gene lost 6 bases, with 8 bases spanning the gap. CDR3 length equals 13 residues. From germline, CDR1 is MNHEY and CDR2 SVGAGI. CDR3 loop: CASSYPGSNEQFF. CDR3 DNA: TGTGCCAGCAGTTACCCCGGGTCCAATGAGCAGTTCTTC.

This clone was recorded a few times. The genes are TRBV11-2 and TRBJ2-3; 8 bases match TRBD2. Germline values: CDR1 SGHAT, CDR2 FQNNGV. Trimming removed 1 base from V and 0 bases from J; junction bases left unmatched: 9. The CDR3 contains 18 residues. The CDR3 DNA follows: TGTGCCAGCAGCTTAGTGGACTTTGGGACTAGTAGCACAGATACGCAGTATTTT. As protein: CASSLVDFGTSSTDTQYF.

V gene TRBV6-1 combines with J gene TRBJ1-2, with unresolved D. Trimming cost V 1 base and J 4 bases, with 10 bases left between them. CDR1 is MNHNS and CDR2 is SASEGT in the germline V gene. This CDR3 is 14 amino acids long. The CDR3 protein is CASSEVSRLYGYTF. CDR3 DNA: TGTGCCAGCAGTGAAGTATCACGACTCTATGGCTACACCTTC.